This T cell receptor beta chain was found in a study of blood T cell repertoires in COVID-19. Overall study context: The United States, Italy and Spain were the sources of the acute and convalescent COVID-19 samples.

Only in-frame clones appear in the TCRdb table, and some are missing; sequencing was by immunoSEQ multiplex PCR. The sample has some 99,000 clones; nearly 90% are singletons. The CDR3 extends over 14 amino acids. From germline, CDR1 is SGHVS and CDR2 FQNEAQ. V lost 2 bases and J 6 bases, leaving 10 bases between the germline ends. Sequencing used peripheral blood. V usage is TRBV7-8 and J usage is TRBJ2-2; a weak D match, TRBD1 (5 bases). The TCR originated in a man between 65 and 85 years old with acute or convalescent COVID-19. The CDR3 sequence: CASSLLRDAGELFF. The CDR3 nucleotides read TGTGCCAGCAGCTTACTCAGGGATGCCGGGGAGCTGTTTTTT.